The 25 T cell receptor beta chains listed next were all sequenced from one sample in a study of T cells after yellow fever vaccination. TCRdb processed the 5' RACE reads anew with MiXCR; each CDR3 protein has one entry. Among 250,000 or so distinct CDR3 sequences listed, over 3% were seen once. Here the sequenced sample was PBMCs, taken 15 days after the yellow fever booster vaccination. These receptors were obtained from a man between 18 and 29 years old who received the YFV17D yellow fever vaccine.

At least ten counts were recorded for this clonotype. The gene calls are TRBV29-1 and TRBJ2-5, with D perhaps being TRBD1 or TRBD2 (5 bases each). The V end lost 2 bases, the J end lost 3 bases, and 13 bases lay between the germline ends. The length of the CDR3 is 14 residues. Germline CDR1 is SQVTM and CDR2 is ANQGSEA. The CDR3 reads CSVEIPRGEETQYF. The CDR3 bases are TGCAGCGTTGAAATCCCCAGAGGGGAAGAGACCCAGTACTTC.

Many counts were recorded for this clonotype. The chain links TRBV7-9 to TRBJ2-3; tentative D call: TRBD2 (6 bases). Per the germline V gene, CDR1 is SEHNR and CDR2 is FQNEAQ (reference sequence). The ends were cut back, 1 base at V and 2 bases at J, with 7 bases in the middle. This CDR3 comprises 14 residues. CDR3 DNA: TGTGCCAGCAGCTTAGGGGGGGTCACAGATACGCAGTATTTT. Its protein product is CASSLGGVTDTQYF.

Many counts were recorded for this clonotype. The V call is TRBV2, the J call TRBJ2-1; TRBD2 matches at 11 bases. V trimming: 7 bases; J trimming: 6 bases; junction bases outside the gene matches: 5. The CDR3 runs to 14 residues. Germline loops: CDR1 SNHLY, CDR2 FYNNEI. CDR3 sequence: CASIVTSGANEQFF. The CDR3 nucleotides are TGTGCCAGCATTGTGACTAGCGGGGCCAATGAGCAGTTCTTC. Supplemented by reference TRBV2 and TRBJ2-1, the full variable domain reads EPEVTQTPSHQVTQMGQEVILRCVPISNHLYFYWYRQILGQKVEFLVSFYNNEISEKSEIFDDQFSVERPDGSNFTLKIRSTKLEDSAMYFCASIVTSGANEQFFGPGTRLTVL.

This clonotype has a count of ten or more. The chain is built from TRBV18 and TRBJ2-7; D is unclear. Germline V lookup: CDR1 KGHSH, CDR2 LQKENI. V was shortened by 4 bases and J by 3 bases, with 13 bases between the two germline ends. This CDR3 is 14 amino acids long. CDR3 amino acids: CASSQSSGVYEQYF. CDR3 coding DNA: TGTGCCAGCTCACAATCCTCAGGAGTCTACGAGCAGTACTTC.

This clonotype was seen repeatedly, ten times or more. This chain links TRBV5-4 with TRBJ1-1, with 7 bases matching TRBD1. The V gene's germline CDR1 is SGHNT and CDR2 YYREEE (reference sequence). After removal of 1 base from V and 8 bases from J, the junction contained 2 bases not matched to a gene. The CDR3 extends over 12 amino acids. CDR3 nucleotides: TGTGCCAGCAGCTTGTGGGACAGAGAAGCTTTCTTT. As protein: CASSLWDREAFF.

This clonotype has ten or more counts. The chain is built from TRBV7-8 and TRBJ1-2, with 7 bases aligning to TRBD1. CDR3 length: 14 residues. The germline gives CDR1 SGHVS, CDR2 FQNEAQ. V lost 2 bases to trimming and J lost 8 bases; unmatched junction nucleotides: 8. CDR3 in DNA: TGTGCCAGCAGCTTATCCCGAAGGGGGCTCGGCTACACCTTC. This sequence encodes CASSLSRRGLGYTF. Full variable domain (rest looked up from reference TRBV7-8 and TRBJ1-2): GAGVSQSPRYKVAKRGQDVALRCDPISGHVSLFWYQQALGQGPEFLTYFQNEAQLDKSGLPSDRFFAERPEGSVSTLKIQRTQQEDSAVYLCASSLSRRGLGYTFGSGTRLTVV.

This clonotype was picked up a small number of times. The rearrangement links TRBV5-1 to TRBJ2-7; possibly TRBD1 for D (6 bases). CDR3 length: 14 amino acids. Trimming removed 0 bases at V and 4 bases at J, with 11 bases between. Germline CDR1 and CDR2: SGHRS and YFSETQ. DNA for the CDR3: TGCGCCAGCAGCTTGGCTAGGACAGCATACGAGCAGTACTTC. Protein sequence: CASSLARTAYEQYF.

This clonotype was found many times. The chain joins TRBV7-8 to TRBJ1-1; 8 bases fit TRBD1. Trimming removed 1 base from V and 11 bases from J; junction bases left unmatched: 12. From germline, CDR1 is SGHVS and CDR2 FQNEAQ. This CDR3 spans 15 amino acids. CDR3 residues: CASSLVLAGGGQAFF. For the CDR3, the DNA is TGTGCCAGCAGCTTAGTGTTGGCAGGGGGCGGCCAGGCTTTCTTT.

This clonotype was seen many times. The rearrangement joins TRBV5-1 to TRBJ2-5; D may be TRBD1 or TRBD2 (7 bases each). The length of the CDR3 is 15 residues. Germline lookup yields CDR1 SGHRS and CDR2 YFSETQ. V was clipped by 0 bases and J by 5 bases, with 14 bases between them. CDR3 sequence reads: CASSLAPGGEETQYF. Written as DNA, the CDR3 is TGCGCCAGCAGCTTGGCTCCAGGGGGGGAGGAGACCCAGTACTTC.

The sample holds many counts of this clonotype. The rearrangement joins TRBV20-1 to TRBJ2-7, with 9 bases lining up with TRBD1. The length of the CDR3 is 14 residues. With V trimmed by 6 bases and J by 2 bases, 8 bases remained unmatched. The V gene's germline CDR1 is DFQATT and CDR2 SNEGSKA (reference sequence). This CDR3 reads CSAAPGTGTYEQYV. As DNA, the CDR3 is TGCAGTGCCGCCCCGGGGACAGGGACCTACGAGCAGTACGTC.

This clonotype was picked up many times. The gene calls are TRBV7-9 and TRBJ2-3, with TRBD2 as a possible D gene (6 bases). Trimming cost V 1 base and J 4 bases, with 6 bases left between them. The CDR3 is 13 amino acids. Germline V lookup: CDR1 SEHNR, CDR2 FQNEAQ (reference sequence). CDR3 amino acids: CASSLGLADTQYF. The CDR3 DNA is TGTGCCAGCAGCTTAGGACTAGCAGATACGCAGTATTTT.

The table lists this clonotype with many counts. This chain uses TRBV5-1 with TRBJ2-3; 7 nucleotides align to TRBD2. This CDR3 has 15 residues. J gave up 2 bases and V 7 bases, and 10 bases lay outside the gene matches. Germline CDR1 is SGHRS and CDR2 is YFSETQ. The CDR3 protein is CASSVGGMLTDTQYF. The CDR3 nucleotides are TGCGCCAGCTCTGTGGGGGGGATGCTCACAGATACGCAGTATTTT.

This clonotype was observed at least ten times. The rearrangement joins TRBV20-1 to TRBJ1-2, with TRBD1 as a possible D gene (6 bases). CDR1 and CDR2 from the germline V gene are DFQATT and SNEGSKA (reference sequence). The CDR3 totals 15 residues. Trimming left V 0 bases short and J 3 bases short, with 14 bases between. The CDR3 DNA reads as TGCAGTGCTAGAGATACAGGGTTGGGGGACTATGGCTACACCTTC. Its translation is CSARDTGLGDYGYTF.

This clonotype was recorded at least ten times. This chain connects TRBV5-1 to TRBJ1-1; 9 bases agree with TRBD1. The CDR3 consists of 14 residues. Trimming removed 0 bases from V and 5 bases from J; junction bases left unmatched: 2. The germline V gene encodes CDR1 SGHRS and CDR2 YFSETQ. The CDR3 reads CASSLVGTGTEAFF. CDR3 in DNA: TGCGCCAGCAGCTTGGTTGGGACAGGGACTGAAGCTTTCTTT.

This clonotype was detected many times. This rearrangement joins TRBV5-1 to TRBJ2-5; 11 bases map to TRBD2. V gave up 5 bases and J gave up 2 bases; unmatched junction bases: 2. The CDR3 spans 14 residues. Germline V gives CDR1 SGHRS, CDR2 YFSETQ. The CDR3 DNA reads as TGCGCCAGCAGGACTAGCGGGGATCAAGAGACCCAGTACTTC. It translates to CASRTSGDQETQYF.

This clonotype was seen ten or more times. The rearrangement joins TRBV18 to TRBJ1-1; 9 bases map to TRBD1. V was clipped by 6 bases and J by 9 bases; unmatched bases: 11. The CDR3 length is 14 residues. Germline CDR1 reads KGHSH; CDR2 reads LQKENI. The CDR3: CASSATGGEAKAFF. In nucleotides, the CDR3 is TGTGCCAGCTCGGCGACAGGGGGGGAGGCCAAAGCTTTCTTT.

This clonotype was counted at least ten times. The chain uses TRBV24-1 and TRBJ2-5; a weak D match, TRBD1 (6 bases). Germline V gene data show CDR1 as KGHDR and CDR2 as SFDVKD. V lost 2 bases, J lost 0 bases, and 15 bases lay in between. This CDR3 is built from 17 residues. The CDR3: CATSDSQDSLYQETQYF. The CDR3 bases are TGTGCCACCAGTGATTCTCAGGACAGCCTATACCAAGAGACCCAGTACTTC.

This clonotype has at least ten counts. The junction departs from the called germline gene at one end, perhaps through a read error. The chain links TRBV7-7 to TRBJ1-1; D call uncertain. Germline V lookup: CDR1 SSHAT, CDR2 FNYEAQ (reference sequence). The CDR3 length is 13 residues. CDR3 sequence: CASSEILGTEAFF. DNA for the CDR3: TGTGCTAGCAGCGAAATTCTGGGGACTGAAGCTTTCTTT. The full variable domain, its missing parts supplied by reference TRBV7-7 and TRBJ1-1, is GAGVSQSPRYKVTKRGQDVTLRCDPISSHATLYWYQQALGQGPEFLTYFNYEAQPDKSGLPSDRFSAERPEGSISTLTIQRTEQRDSAMYRCASSEILGTEAFFGQGTRLTVV.

The rearrangement uses TRBV25-1 and TRBJ2-3; TRBD2 is a possible D gene (7 bases). The V end lost 4 bases, the J end lost 6 bases, and 32 bases lay between the germline ends. CDR3 length: 20 amino acids. Germline CDR1 MGHDK, CDR2 SYGVNS. This chain's CDR3 is CASSVPWYGGGGFVGDTQYF. The CDR3 coding sequence is TGTGCCAGCAGTGTCCCCTGGTATGGGGGCGGGGGTTTCGTTGGGGATACGCAGTATTTT.

This clonotype was found many times. This rearrangement joins TRBV5-1 to TRBJ2-1, with 14 bases that match TRBD2. Germline CDR1 reads SGHRS; CDR2 reads YFSETQ. This CDR3 contains 17 residues. After removal of 3 bases from V and 5 bases from J, the junction contained 7 bases not matched to a gene. CDR3 nucleotides: TGCGCCAGCAGCTACAACCCGGGACTAGCGGGGGACAATGAGCAGTTCTTC. This sequence encodes CASSYNPGLAGDNEQFF.

This clonotype was seen many times. The chain links TRBV18 to TRBJ2-2; 7 bases map to TRBD1. This CDR3 region has 15 residues. V lost 4 bases and J lost 7; bases outside the gene matches: 9. Per germline, CDR1 KGHSH and CDR2 LQKENI. The CDR3 is CASSRDRPMSGELFF. Written as DNA, the CDR3 is TGTGCCAGCTCACGGGACAGACCTATGAGCGGGGAGCTGTTTTTT.

This clonotype was detected ten times or more. The chain combines TRBV6-6 with TRBJ2-7; no reliable D call. CDR3 size: 14 residues. Germline CDR1 is MNHNY and CDR2 is SVGAGI (reference sequence). The V end lost 8 bases, the J end lost 2 bases, and 16 bases lay between the germline ends. For the CDR3, the DNA is TGTGCCAGCCAACGGCAGGCCCTCACCTACGAGCAGTACGTC. Protein product: CASQRQALTYEQYV.

DNA of the CDR3: TGTGCCAGTAGTGGGACAGGAGCAAATAGCAATCAGCCCCAGCATTTT. It codes for CASSGTGANSNQPQHF. The V call is TRBV19, the J call TRBJ1-5, with 8 bases identical to TRBD1. V gave up 5 bases and J gave up 0 bases; unmatched junction bases: 6. Germline values: CDR1 LNHDA, CDR2 SQIVND (reference sequence). The CDR3 loop spans 16 amino acids.

At least ten counts were recorded for this clonotype. The chain couples TRBV2 to TRBJ1-5, with D maybe TRBD1 (5 bases). This CDR3 is 14 amino acids long. From germline, CDR1 is SNHLY and CDR2 FYNNEI. V was cut by 2 bases and J by 5 bases, with 10 bases left in between. CDR3 bases: TGTGCCAGCAGTGAAAGGGGTATCCATCAGCCCCAGCATTTT. Its translation: CASSERGIHQPQHF.

This clonotype was recorded at least ten times. The CDR3 sequence: CASSSRADLDGSEAFF. CDR3 nucleotides: TGCGCCAGCAGCTCACGGGCCGACTTGGACGGGTCAGAAGCTTTCTTT. J is TRBJ1-1 and V is TRBV5-1; D is undetermined. Trimming removed 3 bases from V and 8 bases from J, with 23 bases in between. Germline V CDR1 and CDR2: SGHRS, YFSETQ. The CDR3 extends over 16 amino acids.